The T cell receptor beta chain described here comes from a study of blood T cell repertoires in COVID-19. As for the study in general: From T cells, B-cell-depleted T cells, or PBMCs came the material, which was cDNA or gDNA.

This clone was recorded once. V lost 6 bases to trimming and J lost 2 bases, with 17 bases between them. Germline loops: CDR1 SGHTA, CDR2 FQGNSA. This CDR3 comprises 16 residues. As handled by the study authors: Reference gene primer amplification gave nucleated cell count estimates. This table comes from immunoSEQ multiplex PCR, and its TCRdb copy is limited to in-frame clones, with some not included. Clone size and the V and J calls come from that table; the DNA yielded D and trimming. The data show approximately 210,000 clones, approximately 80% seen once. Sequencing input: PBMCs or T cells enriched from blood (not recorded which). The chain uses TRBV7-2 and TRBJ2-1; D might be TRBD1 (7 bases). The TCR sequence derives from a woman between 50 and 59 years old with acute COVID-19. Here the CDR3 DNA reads TGTGCCAGCAGTCGGGTCCAGGGGGGAACCTACAATGAGCAGTTCTTC. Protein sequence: CASSRVQGGTYNEQFF. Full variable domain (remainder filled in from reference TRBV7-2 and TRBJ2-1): GAGVSQSPSNKVTEKGKDVELRCDPISGHTALYWYRQSLGQGLEFLIYFQGNSAPDKSGLPSDRFSAERTGGSVSTLTIQRTQQEDSAVYLCASSRVQGGTYNEQFFGPGTRLTVL.